These T cell receptor beta chains were read from a single sample in a study of memory CD4+ T cells and cytomegalovirus serostatus. Here immunoSEQ multiplex PCR was the method, and the copy in TCRdb shows in-frame clones only, minus some. The table has 46,000 or so clones, 78% seen once. Sample: memory CD4+ T cells from blood. The receptors shown here come from an adult in good health and CMV-seronegative. Both conserved end residues are part of each CDR3. Each record gives: clone size, D gene, J gene, V gene, CDR3 DNA, CDR3 protein. A D gene is named only where the DNA matches it firmly. Clone size appears in some rows only: once, few, many, or a class for an expanded clone.

once . TRBJ1-4 TRBV27 TGTGCCAGCAGTCGCCGGACAGATGGTGAAAAACTGTTTTTT CASSRRTDGEKLFF
. . TRBJ1-5 TRBV21-1 TGTGCCAGCAGCAGTCGACGCCAGAGGGCCCGCCAGCCCCAGCATTTT CASSSRRQRARQPQHF
. . TRBJ2-1 TRBV5-1 TGCGCCAGCAGCGCAGGGAGCTCCTACAATGAGCAGTTCTTC CASSAGSSYNEQFF
. TRBD1 TRBJ1-1 TRBV7-2 TGTGCCAGCAGCTTACCGACAGGGAGGTACACTGAAGCTTTCTTT CASSLPTGRYTEAFF
. . TRBJ1-4 TRBV9 TGTGCCAGCAGCCGCGCCTATGAAAAACTGTTTTTT CASSRAYEKLFF
. TRBD1 TRBJ1-2 TRBV7-6 TGTGCCAGCAGCTTAGTAGCAGGGGGCTATGGCTACACCTTC CASSLVAGGYGYTF
. . TRBJ2-5 TRBV5-1 TGCGCCAGCAGCGAGAAAGAGACCCAGTACTTC CASSEKETQYF
. TRBD2 TRBJ2-3 TRBV9 TGTGCCAGCAGCCCGACCCCGGGAGGCTATGAAGATACGCAGTATTTT CASSPTPGGYEDTQYF
once . TRBJ1-2 TRBV6-5 TGTGCCAGCATCAAAGGGAATAACTATGGCTACACCTTC CASIKGNNYGYTF
. TRBD2 TRBJ2-3 TRBV7-3 TGTGCCAGCAGCTCCTCCGGGACTAGGGGTGCAGATACGCAGTATTTT CASSSSGTRGADTQYF
. . TRBJ1-2 TRBV20-1 TGCAGTACCGGAAACAACTATGGCTACACCTTC CSTGNNYGYTF
. TRBD1 TRBJ1-2 TRBV28 TGTGCCAGCAGCCTGACAGGGAACTATGGCTACACCTTC CASSLTGNYGYTF
. . TRBJ1-1 TRBV19 TGTGCCAGTACCCCGGGACGGATTGGCACTGAAGCTTTCTTT CASTPGRIGTEAFF
. TRBD1 TRBJ1-1 TRBV5-1 TGCGCCAGCAGCTTGGGGCGACAGGGGGGAAAGACTGAAGCTTTCTTT CASSLGRQGGKTEAFF
. . TRBJ2-7 TRBV27 TGTGCCAGCAGTTTGACAGTCAGAGGGCCCTACGAGCAGTACTTC CASSLTVRGPYEQYF
. . TRBJ1-1 TRBV19 TGTGCCAGTAGTTTACGCCAGGGGAACACTGAAGCTTTCTTT CASSLRQGNTEAFF
. . TRBJ1-5 TRBV5-6 TGTGCCAGCAGCTTGGGGGTGGGACGGATCAATCAGCCCCAGCATTTT CASSLGVGRINQPQHF
. . TRBJ2-7 TRBV9 TGTGCCAGCATAGGATGGCGGGGAACCTACGAGCAGTACTTC CASIGWRGTYEQYF
. . TRBJ2-5 TRBV29-1 TGCAGCGTCGCCTTCCAAGAGACCCAGTACTTC CSVAFQETQYF
. . TRBJ1-4 TRBV28 TGTGCCAGCACCCGGGGGCCTAGAGGTGAAAAACTGTTTTTT CASTRGPRGEKLFF
. TRBD1 TRBJ2-5 TRBV10-3 TGTGCCATCAGCGGGACAGGGGGTCGAGAGACCCAGTACTTC CAISGTGGRETQYF
. . TRBJ1-3 TRBV4-3 TGCGCCAGCAGCCAAGATAGGAGCAATCGGCTGTCGACTGGAAACACCATATATTTT CASSQDRSNRLSTGNTIYF
. TRBD1 TRBJ1-2 TRBV7-2 TGTGCCAGCAGCTTAGGACAGGGGAACTATGGCTACACCTTC CASSLGQGNYGYTF
. TRBD1 TRBJ1-5 TRBV2 TGTGCCAGCAGCAGGGGGGGTGATCAGCCCCAGCATTTT CASSRGGDQPQHF
. . TRBJ1-4 TRBV7-9 TGTGCCAGCAGCTTAGGAGTAGACAGCTCCTATGAAAAACTGTTTTTT CASSLGVDSSYEKLFF
. . TRBJ1-4 TRBV30 TGTGCCTGGACCCCGTGGGGGGGAACTAATGAAAAACTGTTTTTT CAWTPWGGTNEKLFF
. TRBD1 TRBJ1-4 TRBV20-1 TGCAGTGCTCAGGGGGGGAGCCTCGACGGCTTT CSAQGGSLDGF
. . TRBJ1-1 TRBV5-1 TGCGCCAGCAGCTTCCAGGGAAACACTGAAGCTTTCTTT CASSFQGNTEAFF
few . TRBJ2-3 TRBV11-3 TGTGCCAGCAGCTTAGCTGGCGTCGTAGGAGATACGCAGTATTTT CASSLAGVVGDTQYF
few TRBD1 TRBJ1-5 TRBV27 TGTGCCAGCAGATTCACAGGGGCGAACAATCAGCCCCAGCATTTT CASRFTGANNQPQHF
. . TRBJ1-1 TRBV6-1 TGTGCCAGCTTCTTACTACAGCCCCTGAACACTGAAGCTTTCTTT CASFLLQPLNTEAFF
. TRBD2 TRBJ2-3 TRBV29-1 TGCAGCGGAGAGACTAGCGGGGGAAGCACAGATACGCAGTATTTT CSGETSGGSTDTQYF
. . TRBJ2-7 TRBV4-2 TGTGCCAGCAGCCAAGATCGAGCCCACACTCGACAGGAGACCTACGAGCAGTACTTC CASSQDRAHTRQETYEQYF
. TRBD2 TRBJ2-1 TRBV30 TGTGCCCGGGGGGGATACAATGAGCAGTTCTTC CARGGYNEQFF
. . TRBJ1-2 TRBV11-2 TGTGCCAGCAGCTTAACCTCAGAGGGATTCTATGGCTACACCTTC CASSLTSEGFYGYTF
. . TRBJ1-1 TRBV7-9 TGTGCCAGCAGCTTAACCGCGAACACTGAAGCTTTCTTT CASSLTANTEAFF
few TRBD1 TRBJ1-1 TRBV6-5 TGTGCCAGCAGTCCGGGGACAGTGGTCGGAGCTTTCTTT CASSPGTVVGAFF
. TRBD1 TRBJ1-1 TRBV4-3 TGCGCCAGCAGCCAAGCACAGGGGGCTGGAAGCACTGAAGCTTTCTTT CASSQAQGAGSTEAFF
. . TRBJ1-5 TRBV5-6 TGTGCCAGCAGCTTGGGAACAATCAGCAATCAGCCCCAGCATTTT CASSLGTISNQPQHF
. . TRBJ1-2 TRBV2 TGTGCCAGCAGTGGAGGGTTGGATGGCTACACCTTC CASSGGLDGYTF
. TRBD1 TRBJ1-2 TRBV7-3 TGTGCCAGCAGCTTAAGGCCCTTACAGGGGCATGGCTACACCTTC CASSLRPLQGHGYTF
. . TRBJ2-7 TRBV7-2 TGTGCCAGCAGCTCTCAGGGACTTCGGGAGCAGTACTTC CASSSQGLREQYF
. . TRBJ1-6 TRBV6-6 TGTGCCAGCAGGGGAGGACAAGGTCCTTCTAATTCACCCCTCCACTTT CASRGGQGPSNSPLHF
. TRBD1 TRBJ1-4 TRBV2 TGTGCCAGCACTTCTCAGGGGGCCTTGGGTGAAAAACTGTTTTTT CASTSQGALGEKLFF
. . TRBJ1-5 TRBV11-2 TGTGCCAGCAGCTTATCGGGACAGCCCCAGCATTTT CASSLSGQPQHF
. . TRBJ2-7 TRBV2 TGTGCCAGCAGTGAAAGAACATCGTTGGACGAGCAGTACTTC CASSERTSLDEQYF